This TCR beta chain originates from a study of blood T cell repertoires in COVID-19. Overall study: Acute and convalescent COVID-19 specimens originated in the United States, Italy and Spain. Nucleic acid was either cDNA or gDNA, and it came from T cells, B-cell-depleted T cells, or PBMCs.

Per the original data handling: The authors estimated nucleated cell counts from reference gene primer amplification. Measured with immunoSEQ multiplex PCR; TCRdb has only the in-frame clones, and not every one. That table furnishes V, J and clone size, whereas the DNA furnished D and trimming. The profile shows about 71,000 clones, about 81% of them singletons. Turning to this clone: At one end the junction does not follow the germline gene, possibly because of a read error.

Looked up from germline, CDR1 is SGHTA and CDR2 is FQGTGA. This CDR3 has 15 amino acids. This sequence joins TRBV7-3 and TRBJ1-6; D not certain. Sequenced sample: peripheral blood. The TCR sequence derives from a woman of 80 years or more with acute or convalescent COVID-19. CDR3 in DNA: TGTGCCAGCAGCTTAGAGGCAGGTGGGAGTTCATCCCTCCACTTT. Translation: CASSLEAGGSSSLHF.